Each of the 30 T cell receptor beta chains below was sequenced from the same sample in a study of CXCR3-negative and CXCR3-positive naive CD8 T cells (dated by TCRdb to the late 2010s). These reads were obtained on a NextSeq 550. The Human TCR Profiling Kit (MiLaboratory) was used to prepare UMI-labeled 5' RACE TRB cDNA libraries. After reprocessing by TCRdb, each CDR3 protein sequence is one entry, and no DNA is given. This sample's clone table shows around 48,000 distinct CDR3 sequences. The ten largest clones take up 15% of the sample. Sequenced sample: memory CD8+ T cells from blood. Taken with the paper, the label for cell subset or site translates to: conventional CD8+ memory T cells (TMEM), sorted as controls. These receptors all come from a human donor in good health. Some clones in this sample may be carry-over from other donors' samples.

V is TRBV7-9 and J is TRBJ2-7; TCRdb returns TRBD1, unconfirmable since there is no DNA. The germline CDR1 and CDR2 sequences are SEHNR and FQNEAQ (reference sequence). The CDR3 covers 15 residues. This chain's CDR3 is CASSLDPGQNYEQYF.

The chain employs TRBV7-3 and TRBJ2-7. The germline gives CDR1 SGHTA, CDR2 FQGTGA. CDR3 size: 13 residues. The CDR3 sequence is CASSLTLTTEQYF. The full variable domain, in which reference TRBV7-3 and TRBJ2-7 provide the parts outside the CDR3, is GAGVSQTPSNKVTEKGKYVELRCDPISGHTALYWYRQSLGQGPEFLIYFQGTGAADDSGLPNDRFFAVRPEGSVSTLKIQRTERGDSAVYLCASSLTLTTEQYFGPGTRLTVT.

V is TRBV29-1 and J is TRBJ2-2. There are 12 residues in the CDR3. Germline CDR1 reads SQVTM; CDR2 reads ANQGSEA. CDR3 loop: CSVGGNTGELFF.

The CDR3 region is CSARRGGETQYF. The chain recombines TRBV20-1 with TRBJ2-5; no DNA is available, so the TRBD1 call from TCRdb remains unchecked. Germline CDR1 reads DFQATT; CDR2 reads SNEGSKA (reference sequence). The CDR3 extends over 12 amino acids.

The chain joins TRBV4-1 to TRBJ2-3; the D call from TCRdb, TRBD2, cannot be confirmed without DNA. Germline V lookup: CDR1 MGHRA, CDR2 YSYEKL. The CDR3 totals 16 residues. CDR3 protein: CASSQEAGERPDTQYF.

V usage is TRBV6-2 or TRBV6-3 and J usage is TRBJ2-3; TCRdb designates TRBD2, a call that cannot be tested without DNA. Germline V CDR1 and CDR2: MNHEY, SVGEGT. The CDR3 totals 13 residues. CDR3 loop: CASSYGTSSTQYF.

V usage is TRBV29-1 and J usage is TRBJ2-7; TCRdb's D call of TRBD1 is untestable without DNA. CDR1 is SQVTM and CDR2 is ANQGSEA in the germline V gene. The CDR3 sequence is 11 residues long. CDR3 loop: CSAGGTDEQYF.

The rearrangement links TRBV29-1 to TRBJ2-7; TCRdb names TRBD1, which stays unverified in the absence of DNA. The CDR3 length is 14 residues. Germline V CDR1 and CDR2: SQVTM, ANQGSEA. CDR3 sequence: CSVEGTGETYEQYF.

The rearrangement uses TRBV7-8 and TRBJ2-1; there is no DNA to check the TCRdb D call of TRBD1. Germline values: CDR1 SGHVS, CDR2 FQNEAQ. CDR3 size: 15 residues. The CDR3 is CASSPQGANYNEQFF.

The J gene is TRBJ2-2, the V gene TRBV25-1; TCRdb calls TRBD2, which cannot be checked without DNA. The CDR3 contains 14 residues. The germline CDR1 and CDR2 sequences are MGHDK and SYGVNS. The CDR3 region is CASTRGGDTGELFF. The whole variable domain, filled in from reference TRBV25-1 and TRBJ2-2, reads EADIYQTPRYLVIGTGKKITLECSQTMGHDKMYWYQQDPGMELHLIHYSYGVNSTEKGDLSSESTVSRIRTEHFPLTLESARPSHTSQYLCASTRGGDTGELFFGEGSRLTVL.

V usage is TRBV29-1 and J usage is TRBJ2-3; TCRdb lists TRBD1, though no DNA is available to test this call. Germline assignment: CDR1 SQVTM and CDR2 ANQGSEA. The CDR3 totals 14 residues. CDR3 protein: CTIQLAGRTDTQYF.

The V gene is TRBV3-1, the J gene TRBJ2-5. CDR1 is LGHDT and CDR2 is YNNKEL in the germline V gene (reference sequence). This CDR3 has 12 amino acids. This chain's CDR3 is CASNLGGETQYF.

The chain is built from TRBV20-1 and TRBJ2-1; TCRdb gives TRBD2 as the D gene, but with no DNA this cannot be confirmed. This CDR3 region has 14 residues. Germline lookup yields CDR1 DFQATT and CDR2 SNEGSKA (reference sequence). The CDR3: CSARYSGGLEEQFF.

The CDR3 protein is CASSPFSETQYF. The J gene is TRBJ2-5, the V gene TRBV7-6. The CDR3 loop spans 12 amino acids. The germline V gene has CDR1 SGHVS and CDR2 FNYEAQ.

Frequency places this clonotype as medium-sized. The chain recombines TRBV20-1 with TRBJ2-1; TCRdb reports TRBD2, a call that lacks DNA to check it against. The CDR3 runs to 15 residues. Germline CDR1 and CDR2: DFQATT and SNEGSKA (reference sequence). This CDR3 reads CSARDDSGAYNEQFF.

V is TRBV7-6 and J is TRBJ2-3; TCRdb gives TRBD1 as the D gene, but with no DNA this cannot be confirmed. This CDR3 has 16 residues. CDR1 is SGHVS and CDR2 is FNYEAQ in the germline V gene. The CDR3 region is CASSLAGGVGTDTQYF.

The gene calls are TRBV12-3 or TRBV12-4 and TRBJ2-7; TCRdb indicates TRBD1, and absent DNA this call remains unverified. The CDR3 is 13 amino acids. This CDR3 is CASSPGDSYEQYF.

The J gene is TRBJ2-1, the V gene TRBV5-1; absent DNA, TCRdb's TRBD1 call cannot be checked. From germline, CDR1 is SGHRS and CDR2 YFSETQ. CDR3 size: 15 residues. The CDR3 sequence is CASSLNWGLYNEQFF.

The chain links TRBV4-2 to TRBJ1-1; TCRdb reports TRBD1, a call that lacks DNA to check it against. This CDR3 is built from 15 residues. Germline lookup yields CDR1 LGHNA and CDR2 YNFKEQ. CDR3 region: CASSQNREANTEAFF.

The CDR3: CASSQTIFRDTRSYEQYF. The chain uses TRBV28 and TRBJ2-7; TCRdb picks TRBD1, but there is no DNA to check that call. This CDR3 spans 18 amino acids. CDR1 and CDR2 (germline): MDHEN, SYDVKM.

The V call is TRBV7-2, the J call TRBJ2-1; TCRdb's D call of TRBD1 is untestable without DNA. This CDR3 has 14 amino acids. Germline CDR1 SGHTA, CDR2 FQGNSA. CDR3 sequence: CASSNSGQGGEQFF.

This CDR3 reads CASSLGLAGGETQYF. The chain recombines TRBV11-2 with TRBJ2-5; TCRdb's assignment of TRBD2 cannot be checked, as there is no DNA. The CDR3 loop spans 15 amino acids. CDR1 and CDR2 from the germline V gene are SGHAT and FQNNGV.

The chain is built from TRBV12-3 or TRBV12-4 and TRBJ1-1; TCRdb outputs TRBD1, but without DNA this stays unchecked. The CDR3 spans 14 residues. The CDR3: CASSPDRENTEAFF.

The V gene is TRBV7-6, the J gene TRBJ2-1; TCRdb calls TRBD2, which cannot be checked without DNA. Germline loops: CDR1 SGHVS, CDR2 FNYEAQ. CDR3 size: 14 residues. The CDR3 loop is CASSLGEETGEQFF.

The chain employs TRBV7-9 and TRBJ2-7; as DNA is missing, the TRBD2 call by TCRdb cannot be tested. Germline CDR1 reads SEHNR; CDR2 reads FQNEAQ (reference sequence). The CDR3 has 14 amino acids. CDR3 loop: CASSLTGRTVEQYF. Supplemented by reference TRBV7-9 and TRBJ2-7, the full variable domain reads DTGVSQNPRHKITKRGQNVTFRCDPISEHNRLYWYRQTLGQGPEFLTYFQNEAQLEKSRLLSDRFSAERPKGSFSTLEIQRTEQGDSAMYLCASSLTGRTVEQYFGPGTRLTVT.

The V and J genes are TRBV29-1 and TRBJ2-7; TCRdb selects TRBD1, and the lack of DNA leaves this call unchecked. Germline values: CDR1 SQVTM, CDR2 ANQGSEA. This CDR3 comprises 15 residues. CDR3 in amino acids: CSVEATGTRAYEQYF.

This chain's CDR3 is CSASAGDRGLGEQYF. The rearrangement links TRBV20-1 to TRBJ2-7; checking the TCRdb D call of TRBD1 is not possible without DNA. The germline V gene encodes CDR1 DFQATT and CDR2 SNEGSKA (reference sequence). The CDR3 sequence is 15 residues long.

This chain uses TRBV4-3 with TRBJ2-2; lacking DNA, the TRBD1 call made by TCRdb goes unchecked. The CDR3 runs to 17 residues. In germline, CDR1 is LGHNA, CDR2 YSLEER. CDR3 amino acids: CASSQDLTGGNAGELFF.

The CDR3 is CASSPEARENIQYF. This sequence joins TRBV6-5 and TRBJ2-4; TCRdb's D gene call, TRBD1, goes unchecked for lack of DNA. CDR1 MNHEY and CDR2 SVGAGI come from the germline V gene. This CDR3 contains 14 residues.

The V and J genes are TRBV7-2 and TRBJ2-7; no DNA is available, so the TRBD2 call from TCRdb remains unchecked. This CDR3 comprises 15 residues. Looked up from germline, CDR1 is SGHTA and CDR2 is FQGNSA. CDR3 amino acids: CASSTSALVTYEQYF.